This T cell receptor beta chain was obtained from a study of response to subunit inactivated influenza vaccine. Study-wide results and caveats: Each seasonal influenza vaccination recruits few new T cells, the authors suggested.

Per the germline V gene, CDR1 is SEHNR and CDR2 is FQNEAQ (reference sequence). The CDR3 runs to 14 residues. V lost 6 bases and J lost 5; bases outside the gene matches: 6. MiXCR was run by TCRdb on the RT-PCR reads, yielding one entry per CDR3 protein. The sample carries more than 250,000 distinct CDR3 sequences, about a fifth recorded once. This clonotype was seen a single time. The antigen remains unidentified. This chain links TRBV7-9 with TRBJ2-5; 10 nucleotides match TRBD1. This clonotype was sampled from a man between 50 and 75 years old who received an inactivated influenza vaccine. The material sequenced was PBMCs from blood, taken 21 months after vaccination. CDR3 loop: CASSSTGGKETQYF. Written as DNA, the CDR3 is TGTGCCAGCAGTTCGACAGGGGGCAAGGAGACCCAGTACTTC.